This is a list of T cell receptor beta chains from one sample in a study of blood T cell repertoires in COVID-19. Here immunoSEQ multiplex PCR was the method, and the copy in TCRdb shows in-frame clones only, minus some. This table holds roughly 190,000 clones, 87% found once. Sequences were obtained from PBMCs or T cells enriched from blood (not recorded which). The receptors derive from a woman aged 25 to 39 who had recovered from COVID-19. Both conserved end residues are part of each CDR3. The order of the fields is J gene, D gene, CDR3 length, V gene, clone size, CDR3 DNA, CDR3 protein. D genes are given only for firm matches. Size is omitted from some rows. Given values are once, few, many or a class for expanded clones.

TRBJ2-5 | TRBD1 | 15 | TRBV3-1/TRBV3-2 | once | TGTGCCAGCAGCCGCGGACAGGGAGGACGAGAGACCCAGTACTTC | CASSRGQGGRETQYF
TRBJ2-3 | TRBD2 | 15 | TRBV7-3 | . | TGTGCCAGCAGCCTCGGACTAGCGGGTTCAGATACGCAGTATTTT | CASSLGLAGSDTQYF
TRBJ1-3 | . | 15 | TRBV19 | . | TGTGCCAGTAGTATACTGTCCCTCTCTGGAAACACCATATATTTT | CASSILSLSGNTIYF
TRBJ2-1 | TRBD2 | 16 | TRBV19 | . | TGTGCCAGTAGTATATTTTCTAGCGGGGTCTACAATGAGCAGTTCTTC | CASSIFSSGVYNEQFF
TRBJ2-7 | TRBD1 | 13 | TRBV29-1 | . | TGCAGCGCGGCGACAGGGATTACCTACGAGCAGTACTTC | CSAATGITYEQYF
TRBJ1-2 | . | 13 | TRBV9 | . | TGTGCCAGCAGCGTAGGGACTGGCTATGGCTACACCTTC | CASSVGTGYGYTF
TRBJ1-5 | TRBD1 | 14 | TRBV11-2 | . | TGTGCCAGCAGCTTCTCGACAGGGGATCAGCCCCAGCATTTT | CASSFSTGDQPQHF
TRBJ2-7 | . | 14 | TRBV7-2 | . | TGTGCCAGCAGTTACCGGACCGGGGAAGGTGGGCAGTACTTC | CASSYRTGEGGQYF
TRBJ1-5 | . | 14 | TRBV7-6 | . | TGTGCCAGCAGCTTAGGCTTGGGGGGTGGGCCCCAGCATTTT | CASSLGLGGGPQHF
TRBJ2-1 | TRBD2 | 15 | TRBV24-1 | . | TGTGCCACCAGTGTTTCTAGCGGGAGTGGGGATGAGCAGTTCTTC | CATSVSSGSGDEQFF
TRBJ1-2 | TRBD1 | 14 | TRBV9 | . | TGTGCCAGCAGCCCGGACAGGGGGACTCGTGGCTACACCTTC | CASSPDRGTRGYTF
TRBJ1-6 | . | 13 | TRBV19 | few | TGTGCCAGTAGTACAGGGCTGAATTCACCCCTCCACTTT | CASSTGLNSPLHF
TRBJ1-1 | . | 14 | TRBV29-1 | . | TGCAGCGTTTCGGGAGGGGAAGGGAACACTGAAGCTTTCTTT | CSVSGGEGNTEAFF
TRBJ1-1 | TRBD1 | 15 | TRBV7-6 | few | TGTGCCAGCAGCCCACAGACAGGGGAGAACACTGAAGCTTTCTTT | CASSPQTGENTEAFF
TRBJ1-2 | TRBD1 | 13 | TRBV6-6 | . | TGTGCCAGCAGTCGGGGACAGGGGATGGGCTACACCTTC | CASSRGQGMGYTF
TRBJ2-7 | . | 12 | TRBV7-9 | once | TGTGCCAGCAGCAACGGAGTCGCCGAGCAGTACTTC | CASSNGVAEQYF
TRBJ1-2 | TRBD1 | 17 | TRBV18 | . | TGTGCCAGCTCACCAGATATCAGACAGGGTTACTCCTATGGCTACACCTTC | CASSPDIRQGYSYGYTF
TRBJ1-3 | . | 14 | TRBV10-3 | few | TGTGCCATCAGTTTCGGCGGGGAAGGAAACACCATATATTTT | CAISFGGEGNTIYF
TRBJ2-5 | . | 15 | TRBV7-7 | . | TGTGCTAGCAGCCCCAGAACAGGGTCTCAAGAGACCCAGTACTTC | CASSPRTGSQETQYF
TRBJ1-1 | . | 19 | TRBV12-2 | . | TGTGCAAGTCGCTTAGGGGACAGGGGGAGAGAAAAAGGGAACACTGAAGCTTTCTTT | CASRLGDRGREKGNTEAFF
TRBJ1-1 | . | 11 | TRBV27 | medium-sized | TGTGCCAGCAGTTTAGCGGGGCAAGCTTTCTTT | CASSLAGQAFF
TRBJ1-6 | . | 16 | TRBV19 | . | TGTGCCAGTAGTCACTACTCAACAGGGTGGAATTCACCCCTCCACTTT | CASSHYSTGWNSPLHF
TRBJ2-7 | TRBD1 | 13 | TRBV27 | once | TGTGCCAGCGGGCGCCAGGGGGCCTACGAGCAGTACTTC | CASGRQGAYEQYF
TRBJ2-2 | TRBD2 | 15 | TRBV11-1 | few | TGTGCCAGCAGCTTATTAGCGGGCAACACCGGGGAGCTGTTTTTT | CASSLLAGNTGELFF
TRBJ1-2 | TRBD1 | 12 | TRBV29-1 | . | TGCAGCGCCACAGGGGGAGGGTATGGCTACACCTTC | CSATGGGYGYTF
TRBJ1-2 | . | 15 | TRBV5-1 | . | TGCGCCAGCAGCTGGGATTCAGCGGCAGGGGATGGCTACACCTTC | CASSWDSAAGDGYTF
TRBJ2-1 | TRBD2 | 16 | TRBV15 | . | TGTGCCACCAGCAGACAAGTAGCGGGAGGAGGGGGTGAGCAGTTCTTC | CATSRQVAGGGGEQFF
TRBJ1-1 | . | 13 | TRBV21-1 | . | TGTGCCAGCAGGAATTCCAGGGAAACCGAAGCTTTCTTT | CASRNSRETEAFF
TRBJ2-7 | . | 15 | TRBV6-2/TRBV6-3 | once | TGTGCCAGCAGTTACTCCACATCCTCCTCCTACGAGCAGTACTTC | CASSYSTSSSYEQYF
TRBJ2-2 | TRBD2 | 14 | TRBV29-1 | . | TGCAGCGTTGGAGCTAGCGGGACGGTCGGGGAGCTGTTTTTT | CSVGASGTVGELFF
TRBJ1-2 | . | 12 | TRBV4-3 | few | TGCGCCAGCAATGGGGGGGCAAGGGGCTACACCTTC | CASNGGARGYTF
TRBJ1-1 | . | 12 | TRBV11-3 | . | TGTGCCAGCAGATCGGGGGACACTGAAGCTTTCTTT | CASRSGDTEAFF
TRBJ2-7 | TRBD2 | 14 | TRBV6-6 | . | TGTGCCAGCAGGAGTAGCGGGAGCTCCTACGAGCAGTACTTC | CASRSSGSSYEQYF
TRBJ1-1 | . | 15 | TRBV7-2 | . | TGTGCCAGCAGCTTATCCGGGGTCGGGAACACTGAAGCTTTCTTT | CASSLSGVGNTEAFF
TRBJ1-1 | . | 16 | TRBV27 | . | TGTGCCAGCAGTTTAAAAGCCGATTTAGGGGACACTGAAGCTTTCTTT | CASSLKADLGDTEAFF
TRBJ1-6 | . | 17 | TRBV10-1 | . | TGCGCCAGCAGTGAGCCGGGGGGCGCGGATCCTAATTCACCCCTCCACTTT | CASSEPGGADPNSPLHF
TRBJ1-3 | . | 18 | TRBV4-3 | . | TGCGCCAGCAGCCCCCAGGATTCGGAGGCCTTCTCTGGAAACACCATATATTTT | CASSPQDSEAFSGNTIYF
TRBJ2-5 | . | 12 | TRBV19 | . | TGTGCCAGTAGTAGGGTAGCCGAGACCCAGTACTTC | CASSRVAETQYF
TRBJ1-1 | . | 12 | TRBV10-3 | . | TGTGCCATCAGCCTAGGGGACACTGAAGCTTTCTTT | CAISLGDTEAFF
TRBJ2-3 | . | 17 | TRBV4-1 | . | TGCGCCAGCAGCCAGAGAGTCGGTGGAGTTAGCACAGATACGCAGTATTTT | CASSQRVGGVSTDTQYF
TRBJ1-2 | . | 16 | TRBV4-3 | . | TGCGCCAGCAGCCATCTCCGAGACACAAGGAACTATGGCTACACCTTC | CASSHLRDTRNYGYTF
TRBJ1-2 | . | 14 | TRBV28 | . | TGTGCCAGCCGGACTGCGGGATTTAACTATGGCTACACCTTC | CASRTAGFNYGYTF
TRBJ1-5 | . | 15 | TRBV27 | . | TGTGCCAGCCCCTTCCGGACAATCCGCAATCAGCCCCAGCATTTT | CASPFRTIRNQPQHF
TRBJ2-1 | TRBD1 | 14 | TRBV5-1 | . | TGCGCCAGCAGTCCCGGGACAGTACAAAATGAGCAGTTCTTC | CASSPGTVQNEQFF
TRBJ2-3 | . | 18 | TRBV19 | . | TGTGCCAGTAGTAGGTCGGCCCCCTATGAGGGTGGCACAGATACGCAGTATTTT | CASSRSAPYEGGTDTQYF
TRBJ1-2 | . | 16 | TRBV6-1 | few | TGTGCCAGCAGTGACCACCGGACAGTAGACCTTTATGGCTACACCTTC | CASSDHRTVDLYGYTF
TRBJ1-2 | . | 14 | TRBV28 | . | TGTGCCAGCAGGAACCCTACAGGGTCTGGAGGCTACACCTTC | CASRNPTGSGGYTF
TRBJ1-5 | . | 18 | TRBV21-1 | . | TGTGCCAGCAGCAAATGGGGGGACAGGAGCAATAGCAATCAGCCCCAGCATTTT | CASSKWGDRSNSNQPQHF
TRBJ2-1 | TRBD2 | 16 | TRBV7-8 | . | TGTGCCAGCAGCTTAAGACTAGCGGGAGAGGACAATGAGCAGTTCTTC | CASSLRLAGEDNEQFF
TRBJ1-3 | . | 16 | TRBV7-2 | . | TGTGCCAGCAGCTTAGGGTACACGGAGTCTGGAAACACCATATATTTT | CASSLGYTESGNTIYF
TRBJ1-2 | . | 13 | TRBV19 | . | TGTGCCAGTAGTATAGGACACAGATATGGCTACACCTTC | CASSIGHRYGYTF
TRBJ2-3 | TRBD1 | 15 | TRBV7-8 | many | TGTGCCAGCAGCCCGCCCCGACAGGGGGCAGATACGCAGTATTTT | CASSPPRQGADTQYF
TRBJ1-2 | . | 14 | TRBV5-1 | . | TGCGCCAGCAGCTTGATCCAGGATGGCTATGGCTACACCTTC | CASSLIQDGYGYTF
TRBJ2-5 | TRBD1 | 15 | TRBV5-1 | . | TGCGCCAGCAGTTACGCCGGGACAGGGGAAGAGACCCAGTACTTC | CASSYAGTGEETQYF
TRBJ2-2 | TRBD1 | 15 | TRBV7-3 | . | TGTGCCAGCAGCCCCAGGACAGGGGAGATCGGGGAGCTGTTTTTT | CASSPRTGEIGELFF
TRBJ2-3 | . | 17 | TRBV4-2 | . | TGTGCCAGCAGCCAAGATCTCGGTCGGGGTAGCACAGATACGCAGTATTTT | CASSQDLGRGSTDTQYF
TRBJ1-1 | TRBD1 | 15 | TRBV7-6 | . | TGTGCCAGCAGCTCACGGACAGGGCGGTCCACTGAAGCTTTCTTT | CASSSRTGRSTEAFF
TRBJ1-2 | . | 15 | TRBV19 | . | TGTGCCAGTAGTATAGAGCCGGTAGCTAACTATGGCTACACCTTC | CASSIEPVANYGYTF
TRBJ1-2 | . | 14 | TRBV7-8 | . | TGTGCCAGCAGCCCCTCACAGGGTAGCTATGGCTACACCTTC | CASSPSQGSYGYTF